Below are 9 T cell receptor beta chains sequenced from a single sample in a study of blood T cells in healthy people across ages. With a J-beta primer mix and a sample-barcoded 5' primer, a second PCR ran roughly 6 to 11 cycles. TCRdb re-called the 5' RACE reads with MiXCR, one entry per CDR3 protein. The table records roughly 1 million distinct CDR3 sequences, around 25% of them present only once. The same data also contributed to another study, on T cells of mothers and their children.

Sequenced: blood. Every receptor here comes from a girl aged 2-10 years in good health.

This clonotype was seen more than once but under ten times. The chain joins TRBV27 to TRBJ2-5, with 12 bases identical to TRBD2. The J call is doubtful: the DNA matches TRBJ2-7 better. The CDR3 has 14 residues. The V gene's germline CDR1 is MNHEY and CDR2 SMNVEV (reference sequence). The CDR3 nucleotides read TGTGCCAGCAGACTAGCGGGGGGAGACTACGAGCAGTACTTC. Encoded protein: CASRLAGGDYEQYF.

This clonotype has only a few counts. The chain recombines TRBV5-1 with TRBJ1-1; TRBD1 is a possible D gene (5 bases). V shed 8 bases and J shed 8 bases, with 22 bases lying between them. CDR1 SGHRS and CDR2 YFSETQ come from the germline V gene. This CDR3 is 14 amino acids long. The CDR3 sequence is CASNDGPQGTEAFF. The CDR3 nucleotides read TGCGCCAGTAATGACGGACCGCAGGGTACCGAAGCTTTCTTT.

In this sample, this clonotype turned up once. The chain uses TRBV11-2 and TRBJ2-5; D is unclear. Between the trimmed V and J ends, which lost 7 bases and 0 bases, there was a span of 15 bases. The germline CDR1 and CDR2 sequences are SGHAT and FQNNGV. This CDR3 has 15 residues. CDR3: CASKPTRMYQETQYF. CDR3 in DNA: TGTGCCAGCAAACCAACAAGGATGTACCAAGAGACCCAGTACTTC.

To note about this clonotype: Compared with germline, one end of the junction differs, possibly owing to a read error. The chain uses TRBV11-2 and TRBJ1-2; D is uncertain. Germline CDR1 and CDR2: SGHAT and FQNNGV. The CDR3 totals 13 residues. The DNA for the CDR3 is TGTGCCAGCAGCTTAGACGAGAACTATGGCCACACCTTC. Protein product: CASSLDENYGHTF.

The V and J genes are TRBV5-1 and TRBJ2-5, with unresolved D. The ends were cut back, 1 base at V and 2 bases at J, with 15 bases in the middle. Germline CDR1 and CDR2: SGHRS and YFSETQ. The CDR3 sequence is 16 residues long. The CDR3, as DNA: TGCGCCAGCAGCTTGTATGACTCAGCGAAGCAAGAGACCCAGTACTTC. Encoded protein: CASSLYDSAKQETQYF. Variable domain in full (rest from reference TRBV5-1 and TRBJ2-5): KAGVTQTPRYLIKTRGQQVTLSCSPISGHRSVSWYQQTPGQGLQFLFEYFSETQRNKGNFPGRFSGRQFSNSRSEMNVSTLELGDSALYLCASSLYDSAKQETQYFGPGTRLLVL.

The rearrangement uses TRBV5-6 and TRBJ2-5; D gene unclear. V lost 4 bases and J lost 4, with 11 bases in between. Per the germline V gene, CDR1 is SGHDT and CDR2 is YYEEEE. This CDR3 has 13 residues. The chain's CDR3 is CASSVGIGETQYF. The CDR3 coding sequence is TGTGCCAGCAGCGTGGGTATCGGAGAGACCCAGTACTTC.

V usage is TRBV7-2 and J usage is TRBJ1-2; D perhaps matches TRBD1 (6 bases). The CDR3 is made up of 15 amino acids. CDR1 SGHTA and CDR2 FQGNSA come from the germline V gene. V lost 0 bases and J lost 3, with 11 bases in between. The CDR3 reads CASSLANRVHYGYTF. CDR3 in DNA: TGTGCCAGCAGCTTAGCGAACAGGGTCCACTATGGCTACACCTTC.

Here the CDR3 reads CASSLSVTFYEQYF. The CDR3 bases are TGCGCCAGCAGCTTGTCGGTCACGTTCTACGAGCAGTACTTC. The chain employs TRBV5-1 and TRBJ2-7; D call uncertain. The CDR3 spans 14 residues. Germline V gene sequence: CDR1 SGHRS, CDR2 YFSETQ. Trimming removed 1 base from V and 3 bases from J, with 11 bases in between.

V is TRBV3-1 and J is TRBJ2-5; D is ambiguous. The CDR3 is 14 residues long. Germline-derived CDR1 and CDR2 are LGHDT and YNNKEL (reference sequence). The V end was cut by 7 bases, the J end by 5 bases, with 17 bases between. CDR3 region: CASTHLTPSETQYF. CDR3 coding DNA: TGTGCCAGCACCCACCTGACACCCTCCGAGACCCAGTACTTC.